These 14 T cell receptor beta chains share one sample of origin, sequenced in a study of PD-1 blockade in classical Hodgkin lymphoma. Clones were sequenced by immunoSEQ multiplex PCR, and TCRdb holds only the in-frame ones, with some missing. The repertoire has around 10,000 clones, 80% to 95% of them found once; the top ten carry less than 9%. Noted time point: newly diagnosed, previously untreated cHL patient sample. Magnetic negative selection isolated CD8+ T cells from thawed PBMCs. The specimen was CD8+ T cells from blood. The receptors originated from a human donor with classical Hodgkin lymphoma.

The chain carries TRBV19 and TRBJ2-7; the match to TRBD1 covers 10 bases. The CDR3 contains 14 residues. The germline V gene encodes CDR1 LNHDA and CDR2 SQIVND (reference sequence). J gave up 1 base and V 5 bases, and 2 bases lay outside the gene matches. CDR3 nucleotides: TGTGCCAGTAGTGGGACAGGGGCGTCCTACGAGCAGTACTTC. This sequence encodes CASSGTGASYEQYF. The whole variable domain, remainder taken from reference TRBV19 and TRBJ2-7, is DGGITQSPKYLFRKEGQNVTLSCEQNLNHDAMYWYRQDPGQGLRLIYYSQIVNDFQKGDIAEGYSVSREKKESFPLTVTSAQKNPTAFYLCASSGTGASYEQYFGPGTRLTVT.

V is TRBV6-6 and J is TRBJ2-2, with 7 bases aligning to TRBD1. With 4 bases clipped from V and 2 bases from J, the junction kept 4 bases outside the gene matches. Germline assignment: CDR1 MNHNY and CDR2 SVGAGI (reference sequence). The CDR3 is made up of 15 amino acids. CDR3 nucleotide sequence: TGTGCCAGCAGTTTGAGACAGGGCAACACCGGGGAGCTGTTTTTT. Translated: CASSLRQGNTGELFF.

This chain uses TRBV7-9 with TRBJ2-7; D is possibly TRBD2 (5 bases). Per germline, CDR1 SEHNR and CDR2 FQNEAQ (reference sequence). V was trimmed by 4 bases and J by 5 bases, leaving 15 bases between them. This CDR3 is 14 amino acids long. The CDR3 DNA reads as TGTGCCAGCAGCTCGAGTTCGAGCGGAGACGAGCAGTACTTC. Amino acid sequence: CASSSSSSGDEQYF.

The J gene is TRBJ2-7, the V gene TRBV28; D possibly matches TRBD1 or TRBD2 (6 bases each). V was pared by 2 bases and J by 4 bases, with 12 bases between. The germline gives CDR1 MDHEN, CDR2 SYDVKM. This CDR3 is 14 amino acids long. The CDR3 nucleotides read TGTGCCAGCAGTTTAGCGGGACATAGGTACGAGCAGTACTTC. Protein: CASSLAGHRYEQYF.

This chain's CDR3 is CASSVKDREVSYGYTF. DNA for the CDR3: TGTGCCAGCAGCGTGAAAGACAGGGAGGTGAGCTATGGCTACACCTTC. The chain has TRBV11-1 and TRBJ1-2; TRBD1 matches at 7 bases. After removal of 5 bases from V and 4 bases from J, the junction contained 13 bases not matched to a gene. CDR1 is SGHAT, CDR2 FQDESV, per germline (reference sequence). The CDR3 consists of 16 residues.

The CDR3 is CASSQETWGGQYF. CDR3 DNA sequence: TGTGCCAGCAGCCAAGAAACTTGGGGAGGCCAGTACTTC. The gene calls are TRBV14 and TRBJ2-7; a possible D gene is TRBD2 (6 bases). The CDR3 runs 13 residues. Per germline, CDR1 SGHDN and CDR2 FVKESK. Trimming removed 0 bases at V and 10 bases at J, with 13 bases between.

This chain joins TRBV15 and TRBJ2-7, with D perhaps matching TRBD1 (6 bases). With 5 bases removed from V and 5 bases from J, the gap between germline ends came to 13 bases. The germline CDR1 and CDR2 sequences are LNHNV and YYDKDF (reference sequence). The length of the CDR3 is 13 residues. This chain's CDR3 is CATSRQVENEQYF. CDR3 coding DNA: TGTGCCACCAGCCGACAGGTCGAGAACGAGCAGTACTTC.

The chain joins TRBV2 to TRBJ1-5; D may be TRBD1 (5 bases). The CDR3 runs to 15 residues. V gave up 3 bases and J gave up 6 bases, with 15 bases separating them. In germline, CDR1 is SNHLY, CDR2 FYNNEI. Here the CDR3 reads CASSDVLGLGQPQHF. As DNA, the CDR3 is TGTGCCAGCAGTGATGTTCTGGGGCTGGGTCAGCCCCAGCATTTT. The whole variable domain, filled in from reference TRBV2 and TRBJ1-5, reads EPEVTQTPSHQVTQMGQEVILRCVPISNHLYFYWYRQILGQKVEFLVSFYNNEISEKSEIFDDQFSVERPDGSNFTLKIRSTKLEDSAMYFCASSDVLGLGQPQHFGDGTRLSIL.

The V gene is TRBV9, the J gene TRBJ2-2; D gene uncertain. CDR3 length: 13 amino acids. V shed 0 bases and J shed 8 bases, with 8 bases lying between them. The germline CDR1 and CDR2 sequences are SGDLS and YYNGEE. CDR3 in amino acids: CASSVVGLGELFF. CDR3 nucleotide sequence: TGTGCCAGCAGCGTAGTCGGGCTGGGGGAGCTGTTTTTT.

The J gene is TRBJ1-1, the V gene TRBV11-3; weak D call: TRBD1 (5 bases). The CDR3 consists of 14 residues. The germline V and J ends were trimmed by 1 base and 7 bases, with 13 bases remaining between them. Germline V CDR1 and CDR2: SGHNT, YENEEA. CDR3 sequence: CASSLGPGQGEAFF. The CDR3 bases are TGTGCCAGCAGCTTAGGCCCCGGCCAGGGTGAAGCTTTCTTT.

J is TRBJ1-1 and V is TRBV4-2, with D possibly being TRBD1 (6 bases). This CDR3 has 14 amino acids. In germline, CDR1 is LGHNA, CDR2 YNFKEQ. Trimming pared 0 bases from V and 7 bases from J, leaving 12 bases between. CDR3 sequence (DNA): TGTGCCAGCAGCCAAGATGCAGGAGGGGGTGAAGCTTTCTTT. It translates to CASSQDAGGGEAFF.

The chain is built from TRBV10-3 and TRBJ1-3; a possible D gene is TRBD1 (6 bases). Germline CDR1 ENHRY, CDR2 SYGVKD. CDR3 length: 15 amino acids. V lost 1 base and J 4 bases, leaving 11 bases between the germline ends. The CDR3 region is CAISELQGPGNTIYF. The CDR3 DNA follows: TGTGCCATCAGTGAGTTACAGGGTCCCGGAAACACCATATATTTT.

V and J are TRBV4-1 and TRBJ1-3; perhaps TRBD1 as D (5 bases). Trimming cost V 2 bases and J 9 bases, with 14 bases left between them. Germline CDR1 and CDR2: MGHRA and YSYEKL. CDR3 size: 14 residues. CDR3 sequence reads: CASSQLQAQGTIYF. The CDR3 region has the DNA TGCGCCAGCAGCCAACTTCAGGCCCAGGGCACCATATATTTT.

The CDR3 is CASSTFTGTGRKPQHF. CDR3 nucleotides: TGTGCCAGTAGTACGTTCACCGGGACAGGGAGGAAGCCCCAGCATTTT. This chain uses TRBV19 with TRBJ1-5; 9 nucleotides match TRBD1. J was trimmed by 8 bases and V by 4 bases; bases with no gene match: 12. Germline loops: CDR1 LNHDA, CDR2 SQIVND (reference sequence). The CDR3 totals 16 residues.